The 2 T cell receptor beta chains below come from one sample, sequenced in a study of response to subunit inactivated influenza vaccine. TCRdb reprocessed the RT-PCR reads via MiXCR and lists one record per CDR3 protein. Among about 520,000 distinct CDR3 sequences listed, around 25% were seen once. The sequencing here drew on CD4+ T cells sorted from PBMCs, taken more than 4 days after vaccination. These receptors originate from a man aged 50-59 years who received an inactivated influenza vaccine.

This clonotype showed up just a few times. V is TRBV6-5 and J is TRBJ1-2; 7 bases align to TRBD1. Trimming cost V 6 bases and J 6 bases; bases outside gene matches: 4. The CDR3 extends over 12 amino acids. The germline V gene encodes CDR1 MNHEY and CDR2 SVGAGI. The CDR3 bases are TGTGCCAGCAGATCGACAGGGCATGGCTACACCTTC. It is translated as CASRSTGHGYTF.

This clonotype was counted a few times. The V and J genes are TRBV7-2 and TRBJ2-5, with a weak D call TRBD1 (6 bases). This CDR3 region has 16 residues. Germline CDR1 SGHTA, CDR2 FQGNSA. Trimming removed 5 bases from V and 4 bases from J, with 20 bases in between. CDR3 coding DNA: TGTGCCAGCAGCGTGGGGGCTAGCACCATCCCAGAGACCCAGTACTTC. Amino acids: CASSVGASTIPETQYF. The complete variable domain, with remaining parts taken from reference TRBV7-2 and TRBJ2-5, reads GAGVSQSPSNKVTEKGKDVELRCDPISGHTALYWYRQSLGQGLEFLIYFQGNSAPDKSGLPSDRFSAERTGGSVSTLTIQRTQQEDSAVYLCASSVGASTIPETQYFGPGTRLLVL.